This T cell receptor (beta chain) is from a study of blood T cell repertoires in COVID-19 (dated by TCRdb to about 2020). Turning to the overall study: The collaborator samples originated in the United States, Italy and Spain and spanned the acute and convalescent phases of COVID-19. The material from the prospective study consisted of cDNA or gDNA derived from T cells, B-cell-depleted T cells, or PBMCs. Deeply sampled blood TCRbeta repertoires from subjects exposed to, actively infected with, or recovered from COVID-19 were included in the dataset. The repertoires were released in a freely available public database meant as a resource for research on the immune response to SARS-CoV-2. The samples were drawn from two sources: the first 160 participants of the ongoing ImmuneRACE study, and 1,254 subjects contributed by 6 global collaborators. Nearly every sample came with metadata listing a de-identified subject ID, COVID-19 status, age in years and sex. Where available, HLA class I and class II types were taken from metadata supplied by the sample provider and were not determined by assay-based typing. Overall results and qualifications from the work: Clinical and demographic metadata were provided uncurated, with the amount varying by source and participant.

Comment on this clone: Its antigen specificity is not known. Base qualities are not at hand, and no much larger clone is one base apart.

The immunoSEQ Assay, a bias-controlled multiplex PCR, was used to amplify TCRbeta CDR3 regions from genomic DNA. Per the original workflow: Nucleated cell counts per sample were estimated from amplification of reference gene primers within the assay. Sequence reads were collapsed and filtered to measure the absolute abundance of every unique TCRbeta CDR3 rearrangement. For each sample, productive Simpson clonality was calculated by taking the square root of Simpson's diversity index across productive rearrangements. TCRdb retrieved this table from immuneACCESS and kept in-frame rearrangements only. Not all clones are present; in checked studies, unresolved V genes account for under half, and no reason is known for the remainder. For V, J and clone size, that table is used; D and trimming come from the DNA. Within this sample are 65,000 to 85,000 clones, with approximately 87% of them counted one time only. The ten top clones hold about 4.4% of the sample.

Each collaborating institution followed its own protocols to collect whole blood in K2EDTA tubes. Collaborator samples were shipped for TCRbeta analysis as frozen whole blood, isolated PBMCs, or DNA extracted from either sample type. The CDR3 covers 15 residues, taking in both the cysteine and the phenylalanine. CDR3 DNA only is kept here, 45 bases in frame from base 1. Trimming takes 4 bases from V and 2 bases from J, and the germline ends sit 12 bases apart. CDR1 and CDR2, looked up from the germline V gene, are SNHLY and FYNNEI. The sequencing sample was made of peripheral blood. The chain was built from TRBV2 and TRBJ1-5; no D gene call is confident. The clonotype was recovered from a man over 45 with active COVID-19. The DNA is TGTGCCAGCAGTGTTACGGCTCTAGGCAATCAGCCCCAGCATTTT. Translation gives CASSVTALGNQPQHF.